This is a list of T cell receptor beta chains from one sample in a study of blood T cell repertoires in COVID-19. The repertoire was sequenced with immunoSEQ multiplex PCR; TCRdb's copy has only in-frame clones and lacks some. This table has 140,000 to 150,000 clones, approximately 82% appearing once. Sequenced sample: peripheral blood. The receptors originated from a man aged 60-69 years with active or convalescent COVID-19. CDR3s include the opening cysteine and the closing phenylalanine or tryptophan. D genes are given only for firm matches. Size tells how often a clone was seen (once, few, many) or the class of an expanded clone, and some rows leave it out.

>TRBJ2-2|.|TRBV9|.
TGTGCCAGCACTCGGTACACCGGGGAGCTGTTTTTT
CASTRYTGELFF
>TRBJ2-5|.|TRBV6-6|.
TGTGCCAGCAGTAGACTAGAAGAGACCCAGTACTTC
CASSRLEETQYF
>TRBJ1-3|.|TRBV9|TRBD1
TGTGCCAGCAGCGTAGGACAGGGGGTCCCTGGAAACACCATATATTTT
CASSVGQGVPGNTIYF
>TRBJ2-5|.|TRBV5-1|.
TGCGCCAGCAGCCCCAGGGGAGAGACCCAGTACTTC
CASSPRGETQYF
>TRBJ1-2|many|TRBV10-2|.
TGCGCCAGCAGTTGGGAGGGTGGGGACTATGGCTACACCTTC
CASSWEGGDYGYTF
>TRBJ1-2|.|TRBV29-1|.
TGCAGGGGGGGACGTCGCTATGGCTACACCTTC
CRGGRRYGYTF
>TRBJ2-2|.|TRBV24-1|.
TGTGCCACCAGTGATTTGCCCCGGGGGATAAGGGGTCCGGAGCTGTTTTTT
CATSDLPRGIRGPELFF
>TRBJ2-5|.|TRBV11-2|.
TGTGCCAGCAGCTTCTCCCCTTCTGAGACCCAGTACTTC
CASSFSPSETQYF
>TRBJ2-5|.|TRBV6-5|TRBD2
TGTGCCAGCAAACTAGCGGGAAACCAAGAGACCCAGTACTTC
CASKLAGNQETQYF
>TRBJ1-2|.|TRBV7-9|.
TGTGCCAGCAGCTCGGACATTCATCTTGGCTACACCTTC
CASSSDIHLGYTF
>TRBJ1-5|.|TRBV29-1|.
TGCAGCGTCGTTCCCTTCGGGACAAATAGCAATCAGCCCCAGCATTTT
CSVVPFGTNSNQPQHF
>TRBJ1-5|.|TRBV27|TRBD1
TGTGCCAGCAGGGGACAGGGGGGTTATCAGCCCCAGCATTTT
CASRGQGGYQPQHF
>TRBJ1-1|few|TRBV5-1|.
TGCGCCAGCAGCCGGTCCATGAACCCTAATTTGAACACTGAAGCTTTCTTT
CASSRSMNPNLNTEAFF
>TRBJ1-2|.|TRBV11-3|TRBD1
TGTGCCAGCAGCAACTCGGACAGGGGCGCAGGGGGCTACACCTTC
CASSNSDRGAGGYTF
>TRBJ1-1|once|TRBV5-1|TRBD1
TGCGCCAGCAGCTTCAGGACAGGGAGGGGCACTGAAGCTTTCTTT
CASSFRTGRGTEAFF
>TRBJ1-5|.|TRBV5-5|.
TGTGCCAGCAGCTTGGGGGGGCAGGTTAGCAATCAGCCCCAGCATTTT
CASSLGGQVSNQPQHF
>TRBJ1-4|.|TRBV14|.
TGTGCCAGCAGCCAAATTACAGGGGAAAAACTGTTTTTT
CASSQITGEKLFF
>TRBJ1-3|.|TRBV14|.
TGTGCCAGCCGGGACATTGCCTCTGGAAACACCATATATTTT
CASRDIASGNTIYF
>TRBJ2-3|.|TRBV7-2|.
TGTGCCAGCAGCTCGAGCGGGTCTAGCACAGATACGCAGTATTTT
CASSSSGSSTDTQYF
>TRBJ2-2|.|TRBV3-1/TRBV3-2|TRBD2
TGTGCCAGTATGACGATGGGGGGGGATTGGCCGACCAACACCGGGGAGCTGTTTTTT
CASMTMGGDWPTNTGELFF
>TRBJ1-1|.|TRBV9|TRBD1
TGTGCCAGCAGCGTAGAGGGACAGGGTATCACTGAAGCTTTCTTT
CASSVEGQGITEAFF
>TRBJ1-1|few|TRBV4-1|.
TGCGCCAGCAGCCAAGATCCCCCGGTCCCTAACACTGAAGCTTTCTTT
CASSQDPPVPNTEAFF
>TRBJ2-6|.|TRBV19|TRBD1
TGTGCCAGTAGTATTTCACAGGGGGTAGTTGGGGCCAACGTCCTGACTTTC
CASSISQGVVGANVLTF
>TRBJ1-4|.|TRBV6-2/TRBV6-3|TRBD1
TGTGCCAGCAGTTACGGCAGGGGGAGGGAAAAACTGTTTTTT
CASSYGRGREKLFF